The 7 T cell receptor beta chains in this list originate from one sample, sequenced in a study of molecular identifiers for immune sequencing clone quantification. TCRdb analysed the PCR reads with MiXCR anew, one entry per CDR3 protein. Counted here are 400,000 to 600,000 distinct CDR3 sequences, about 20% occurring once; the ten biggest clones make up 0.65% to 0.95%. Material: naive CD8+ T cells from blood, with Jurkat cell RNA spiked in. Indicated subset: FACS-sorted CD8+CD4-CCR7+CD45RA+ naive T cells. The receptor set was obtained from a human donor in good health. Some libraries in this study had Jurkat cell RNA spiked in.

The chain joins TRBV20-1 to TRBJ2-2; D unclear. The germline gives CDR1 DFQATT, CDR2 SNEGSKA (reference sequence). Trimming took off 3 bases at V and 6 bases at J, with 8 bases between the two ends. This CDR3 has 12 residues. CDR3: CSASVLAGELFF. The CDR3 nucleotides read TGCAGTGCTAGCGTTTTGGCCGGGGAGCTGTTTTTT.

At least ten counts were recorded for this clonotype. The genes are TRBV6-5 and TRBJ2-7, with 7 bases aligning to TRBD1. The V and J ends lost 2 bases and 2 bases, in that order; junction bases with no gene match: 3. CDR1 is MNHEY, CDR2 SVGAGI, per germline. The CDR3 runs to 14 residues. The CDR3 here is CASSYRDSTYEQYF. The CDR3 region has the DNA TGTGCCAGCAGTTACCGGGACAGTACCTACGAGCAGTACTTC.

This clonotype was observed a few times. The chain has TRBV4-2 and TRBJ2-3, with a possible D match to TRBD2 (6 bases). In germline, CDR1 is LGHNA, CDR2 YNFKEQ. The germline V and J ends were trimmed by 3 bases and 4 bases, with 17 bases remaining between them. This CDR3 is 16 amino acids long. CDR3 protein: CASSHQWSRGSDTQYF. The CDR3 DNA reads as TGTGCCAGCAGCCATCAATGGAGTCGGGGGTCAGATACGCAGTATTTT.

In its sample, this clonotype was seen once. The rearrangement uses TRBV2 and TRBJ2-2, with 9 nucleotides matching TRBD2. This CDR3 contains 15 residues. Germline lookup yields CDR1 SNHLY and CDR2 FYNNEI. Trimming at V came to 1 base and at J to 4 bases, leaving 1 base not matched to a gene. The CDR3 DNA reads TGTGCCAGCAGTGAAGTGACTAGCGGCACCGGGGAGCTGTTTTTT. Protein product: CASSEVTSGTGELFF.

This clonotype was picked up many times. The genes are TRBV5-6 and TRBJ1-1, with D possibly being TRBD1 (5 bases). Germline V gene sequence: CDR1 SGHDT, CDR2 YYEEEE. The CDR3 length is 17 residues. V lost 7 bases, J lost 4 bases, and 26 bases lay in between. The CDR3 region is CASSPGAGRFGGTEAFF. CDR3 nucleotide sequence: TGTGCCAGCTCCCCCGGGGCGGGGCGGTTCGGCGGCACTGAAGCTTTCTTT.

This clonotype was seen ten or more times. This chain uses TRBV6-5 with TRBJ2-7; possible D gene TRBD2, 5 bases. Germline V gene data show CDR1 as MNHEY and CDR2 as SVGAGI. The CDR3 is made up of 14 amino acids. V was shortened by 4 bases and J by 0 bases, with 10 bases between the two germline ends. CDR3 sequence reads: CASSFYGSSYEQYF. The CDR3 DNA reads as TGTGCCAGCAGTTTTTATGGGAGCTCCTACGAGCAGTACTTC.

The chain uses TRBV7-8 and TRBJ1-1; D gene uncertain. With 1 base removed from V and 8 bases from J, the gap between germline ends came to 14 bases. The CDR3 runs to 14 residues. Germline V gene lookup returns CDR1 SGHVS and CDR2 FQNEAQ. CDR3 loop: CASSLVSAQAEAFF. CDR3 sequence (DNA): TGTGCCAGCAGCTTAGTTTCGGCCCAGGCCGAAGCTTTCTTT.